Below, 20 T cell receptor beta chains from the same sample are listed, as sequenced in a study of cytomegalovirus exposure and HLA in healthy donors. The primer mix had 60 Vbeta and 13 Jbeta primers. The table came from immunoSEQ multiplex PCR; TCRdb's copy has only in-frame clones and leaves some out. The profile shows fewer than 200,000 clones, around three quarters of them singletons. Source material: PBMCs. These TCRs come from a man aged 35 to 55 in good health and CMV-seronegative.

The gene calls are TRBV25-1 and TRBJ1-4; D might be TRBD1 (5 bases). This CDR3 has 16 residues. V was clipped by 4 bases and J by 5 bases, with 17 bases between them. CDR1 is MGHDK and CDR2 is SYGVNS in the germline V gene. This CDR3 reads CASSASHRRGNEKLFF. CDR3 in DNA: TGTGCCAGCAGTGCTAGTCACAGGCGGGGGAATGAAAAACTGTTTTTT.

This clone was seen more than once but under ten times. The V gene is TRBV7-2, the J gene TRBJ2-3; TRBD2 matches at 11 bases. Germline CDR1 is SGHTA and CDR2 is FQGNSA. The CDR3 length is 17 residues. V dropped 2 bases and J dropped 4; count of bases not matched to a gene: 8. For the CDR3, the DNA is TGTGCCAGCAGCTTATCTGGTAGCGGGAGGGCCCCAGATACGCAGTATTTT. It translates to CASSLSGSGRAPDTQYF. Based on the CDR3 plus reference TRBV7-2 and TRBJ2-3, the full variable domain is GAGVSQSPSNKVTEKGKDVELRCDPISGHTALYWYRQSLGQGLEFLIYFQGNSAPDKSGLPSDRFSAERTGGSVSTLTIQRTQQEDSAVYLCASSLSGSGRAPDTQYFGPGTRLTVL.

The V gene is TRBV7-6, the J gene TRBJ2-6, with D possibly TRBD1 on 6 matching bases. This CDR3 region has 17 residues. Germline values: CDR1 SGHVS, CDR2 FNYEAQ. V was pared by 1 base and J by 0 bases, with 10 bases between. The CDR3 DNA sequence: TGTGCCAGCAGCTTAGGAACAGGGCACTCTGGGGCCAACGTCCTGACTTTC. It encodes CASSLGTGHSGANVLTF.

This clone has a handful of counts. This sequence joins TRBV27 and TRBJ2-1, with TRBD1 as a possible D gene (6 bases). V lost 2 bases and J lost 8, with 13 bases in between. This CDR3 spans 14 amino acids. Germline V gene lookup returns CDR1 MNHEY and CDR2 SMNVEV (reference sequence). The CDR3 DNA reads TGTGCCAGCAGTTTAACTCGAGGGGGTCATGAGCAGTTCTTC. This codes for CASSLTRGGHEQFF.

The chain joins TRBV18 to TRBJ1-1; the D gene is possibly TRBD1 (6 bases). Germline CDR1 KGHSH, CDR2 LQKENI. The CDR3 is 14 residues long. The V gene lost 4 bases and the J gene lost 5 bases, with 14 bases spanning the gap. CDR3 protein: CASSRGGLGTEAFF. Written as DNA, the CDR3 is TGTGCCAGCTCACGGGGGGGGCTGGGGACTGAAGCTTTCTTT.

The chain is built from TRBV19 and TRBJ1-2, with a weak D call TRBD1 (6 bases). The CDR3 consists of 13 residues. The germline CDR1 and CDR2 sequences are LNHDA and SQIVND (reference sequence). V was pared by 5 bases and J by 4 bases, with 11 bases between. The chain's CDR3 is CASSPGTFYGYTF. The CDR3 DNA reads TGTGCCAGTAGTCCCGGGACATTCTATGGCTACACCTTC.

J is TRBJ1-4 and V is TRBV2, with D hard to call. Germline-derived CDR1 and CDR2 are SNHLY and FYNNEI. CDR3 length equals 12 residues. Deletions cut 3 bases from V and 12 bases from J, with 11 bases between. CDR3 protein: CASSEVPSELFF. DNA for the CDR3: TGTGCCAGCAGTGAGGTGCCCTCAGAACTGTTTTTT.

The chain uses TRBV5-1 and TRBJ1-2; D unclear. The germline V gene has CDR1 SGHRS and CDR2 YFSETQ. The V end lost 2 bases, the J end lost 1 base, and 15 bases lay between the germline ends. The CDR3 loop spans 16 amino acids. CDR3 sequence reads: CASSFLRVRINYGYTF. CDR3 coding DNA: TGCGCCAGCAGCTTTTTACGGGTCAGAATTAACTATGGCTACACCTTC.

The gene calls are TRBV2 and TRBJ2-1, with 8 bases identical to TRBD2. Germline CDR1 and CDR2: SNHLY and FYNNEI. CDR3 length: 14 amino acids. V was pared by 7 bases and J by 7 bases, with 9 bases of the junction left unmatched. This CDR3 is CASIRAGVRNEQFF. The CDR3, as DNA: TGTGCCAGCATCCGAGCGGGAGTTCGGAATGAGCAGTTCTTC.

This chain links TRBV21-1 with TRBJ2-1; the table's D gene call, TRBD2, was not cross checked with the DNA. TRBV21-1 is listed as a pseudogene. The length of the CDR3 is 18 residues. The CDR3 here is CASSSEATFSGSDNEQFF. CDR3 in DNA: TGTGCCAGCAGCTCTGAAGCTACGTTTAGCGGGAGCGACAATGAGCAGTTCTTC.

V usage is TRBV7-8 and J usage is TRBJ1-2; 7 bases are shared with TRBD1. The J segment lost 0 bases and the V segment lost 2 bases, leaving 9 bases of the junction unmatched. The CDR3 has 17 residues. Per germline, CDR1 SGHVS and CDR2 FQNEAQ. The chain's CDR3 is CASSLYGRGSSNYGYTF. The CDR3 DNA follows: TGTGCCAGCAGCTTATACGGCAGGGGGTCGTCTAACTATGGCTACACCTTC.

This clone occurred once. The rearrangement uses TRBV4-3 and TRBJ2-5; a weak D match, TRBD2 (5 bases). Judging by the DNA end, TRBJ2-7 fits better; the J call may be wrong. The germline gives CDR1 LGHNA, CDR2 YSLEER. The length of the CDR3 is 13 residues. CDR3 protein: CASSQDGGYEQYF. Here the CDR3 DNA reads TGCGCCAGCAGCCAAGATGGAGGCTACGAGCAGTACTTC.

The chain has TRBV5-1 and TRBJ2-1; tentative D call: TRBD2 (6 bases). The CDR3 sequence is 14 residues long. Per germline, CDR1 SGHRS and CDR2 YFSETQ. Trimming left V 7 bases short and J 0 bases short, with 11 bases between. In DNA form, the CDR3 reads TGCGCCAGCCGGGAGATGAGCTCCTACAATGAGCAGTTCTTC. Amino acid sequence: CASREMSSYNEQFF.

This sequence joins TRBV5-1 and TRBJ2-3, with 11 positions matching TRBD1. J gave up 3 bases and V 4 bases, and 4 bases lay outside the gene matches. This CDR3 comprises 15 residues. The germline V gene encodes CDR1 SGHRS and CDR2 YFSETQ. The DNA of the CDR3 is TGCGCCAGCAGCCCGGGGACAGGGGGAACAGATACGCAGTATTTT. Protein product: CASSPGTGGTDTQYF.

This sequence joins TRBV29-1 and TRBJ2-3; 8 nucleotides match TRBD2. V lost 6 bases, J lost 0 bases, and 2 bases stayed unmatched. The V gene's germline CDR1 is SQVTM and CDR2 ANQGSEA. The CDR3 loop spans 13 amino acids. The CDR3 region is CSVSSGSTDTQYF. CDR3 DNA: TGCAGCGTCTCTAGCGGGAGCACAGATACGCAGTATTTT.

The rearrangement joins TRBV4-3 to TRBJ2-2, with D tentatively TRBD2 (7 bases). Trimming removed 0 bases at V and 6 bases at J, with 14 bases between. Germline V gives CDR1 LGHNA, CDR2 YSLEER. CDR3 length: 16 amino acids. Here the CDR3 reads CASSQDGGADAGELFF. For the CDR3, the DNA is TGCGCCAGCAGCCAAGATGGGGGGGCGGATGCCGGGGAGCTGTTTTTT.

The chain has TRBV14 and TRBJ2-3, with D hard to call. This CDR3 is 14 amino acids long. Trimming pared 1 base from V and 2 bases from J, leaving 7 bases between. Germline V gene lookup returns CDR1 SGHDN and CDR2 FVKESK. In DNA form, the CDR3 reads TGTGCCAGCAGCCAAGGAGGATACACAGATACGCAGTATTTT. Amino acids: CASSQGGYTDTQYF.

The gene calls are TRBV7-9 and TRBJ1-5; D is ambiguous. CDR3 length: 13 amino acids. CDR1 is SEHNR and CDR2 is FQNEAQ in the germline V gene (reference sequence). V lost 2 bases and J lost 6, with 8 bases in between. The CDR3 sequence is CASSLSGRQPQHF. DNA for the CDR3: TGTGCCAGCAGCTTATCAGGTCGTCAGCCCCAGCATTTT.

The chain couples TRBV5-1 to TRBJ2-4; 7 bases agree with TRBD1. V gave up 4 bases and J gave up 8 bases; unmatched junction bases: 12. Germline V gene sequence: CDR1 SGHRS, CDR2 YFSETQ. This CDR3 is 15 amino acids long. DNA of the CDR3: TGCGCCAGCAGCGAGGATCCGGGACAGCGAGACATTCAGTACTTC. It encodes CASSEDPGQRDIQYF.

This clone was seen a few times. V gene TRBV9 combines with J gene TRBJ2-1; 7 nucleotides match TRBD2. The CDR3 extends over 18 amino acids. The V gene end was trimmed by 0 bases and the J gene end by 2 bases; junction bases not matched to a gene: 11. From germline, CDR1 is SGDLS and CDR2 YYNGEE. For the CDR3, the DNA is TGTGCCAGCAGCGTAGCTGGGGGAGGGGTCAGCGCCTACAATGAGCAGTTCTTC. Amino acid sequence: CASSVAGGGVSAYNEQFF.